The 2 T cell receptor beta chains given below trace back to one sample, sequenced in a study of glioma-infiltrating T cells. Using RNA template, CDR3s of TCR alpha and beta were amplified with iRepertoire arm-PCR. From the multiplex PCR reads, TCRdb called clonotypes with MiXCR, one entry per CDR3 protein. The data contain some 85,000 distinct CDR3 sequences, 20% to 25% of them seen just once; the ten biggest clones take up 6.7%. Sequenced: glioma tissue, nonneoplastic brain tissue, or PBMCs (not recorded which). Receptor source: a human donor with low-grade glioma or glioblastoma, undergoing nonglioma brain surgery, or in good health (not recorded which).

Comment on this clonotype: This may come from a read error, since a much larger clone is one base off. This chain uses TRBV10-2 with TRBJ1-1, with a possible D match to TRBD1 (6 bases). V shed 7 bases and J shed 2 bases, with 8 bases lying between them. This CDR3 comprises 12 residues. Germline CDR1 reads WSHSY; CDR2 reads SAAADI. CDR3 sequence: CASMGANTEAFF. CDR3 DNA sequence: TGCGCCAGCATGGGGGCTAACACTGAAGCTTTCTTT.

This clonotype occurred many times. The rearrangement joins TRBV7-9 to TRBJ2-1; TRBD2 aligns across 14 bases. V was pared by 5 bases and J by 12 bases, with 6 bases of the junction left unmatched. This CDR3 region has 14 residues. Germline CDR1 reads SEHNR; CDR2 reads FQNEAQ (reference sequence). The CDR3 coding sequence is TGTGCCAGCAGCCTAGGACTAGCGGGAGGACGGCAGTTCTTC. Encoded protein: CASSLGLAGGRQFF.